This T cell receptor beta chain was found in a study of T cells in Graves' hyperthyroidism and ophthalmopathy. The TCR beta CDR3 regions underwent amplification using RNA transcripts as the source. Primed by the HTBI set, a first-round RT-PCR was run on the TCR CDR3. TCRdb re-analysed the multiplex PCR reads in MiXCR, keeping a single row per CDR3 protein. The sample lists a few hundred thousand distinct CDR3 sequences; roughly 14% were seen once. The germline V gene has CDR1 LGHNA and CDR2 YSLEER. The CDR3 totals 16 residues. V lost 1 base to trimming and J lost 3 bases, with 10 bases between them. Patients aged 18 to 65 had newly diagnosed hyperthyroidism lasting under 2 months. Exclusion of patients followed from uncontrolled infection, other autoimmune disease, pregnancy or lactation. PBMCs were collected from a 10 ml volume of fresh peripheral blood.

The receptor comes from a woman aged 30 to 39 with Graves' hyperthyroidism. Sequenced material: blood. The chain combines TRBV4-3 with TRBJ1-6, with D perhaps matching TRBD1 (5 bases). The CDR3 DNA sequence: TGCGCCAGCAGCCAAGCCTGGAGGGGCTATAATTCACCCCTCCACTTT. It codes for CASSQAWRGYNSPLHF.